Listed here are 30 T cell receptor beta chains from one sample, sequenced in a study of beta chain features in type 1 diabetes. Expressed TCRB transcripts got sequenced, as all isolated RNA was reverse transcribed. TCRdb's copy holds only in-frame clones and misses some; the assay was immunoSEQ multiplex PCR. The table shows about 140,000 clones, with around a tenth occurring only once. Input material: central memory CD4+ T cells from blood. These receptors all stem from a middle-aged woman in good health.

The chain links TRBV6-5 to TRBJ2-1; maybe TRBD1 (6 bases). The CDR3 has 12 residues. Germline V CDR1 and CDR2: MNHEY, SVGAGI. Trimming cost V 11 bases and J 5 bases, with 13 bases left between them. Here the CDR3 DNA reads TGTGCCGGAAACAGGGAGAACAATGAGCAGTTCTTC. Protein sequence: CAGNRENNEQFF.

This clone was counted only a few times. The rearrangement uses TRBV2 and TRBJ2-5; a possible D gene is TRBD1 (6 bases). The germline V gene encodes CDR1 SNHLY and CDR2 FYNNEI. V lost 1 base and J 2 bases, leaving 8 bases between the germline ends. The CDR3 totals 14 residues. As DNA, the CDR3 is TGTGCCAGCAGTGAAGGGACAGTTCAAGAGACCCAGTACTTC. It encodes CASSEGTVQETQYF. Using reference TRBV2 and TRBJ2-5 for the parts outside the CDR3, the full variable domain is EPEVTQTPSHQVTQMGQEVILRCVPISNHLYFYWYRQILGQKVEFLVSFYNNEISEKSEIFDDQFSVERPDGSNFTLKIRSTKLEDSAMYFCASSEGTVQETQYFGPGTRLLVL.

This clone was seen a few times. The chain uses TRBV11-2 and TRBJ2-7; 8 bases agree with TRBD1. Germline CDR1 is SGHAT and CDR2 is FQNNGV. The CDR3 loop spans 17 amino acids. V lost 5 bases to trimming and J lost 1 base; unmatched junction nucleotides: 13. Written as DNA, the CDR3 is TGTGCCAGCAGCCCTATAGGCCGCGGGACAGGATCCTACGAGCAGTACTTC. Translating it yields CASSPIGRGTGSYEQYF.

This clone was picked up many times. The chain couples TRBV5-1 to TRBJ2-3; 7 bases align to TRBD1. V lost 4 bases, J lost 5 bases, and 4 bases stayed unmatched. The CDR3 runs 13 residues. Germline-derived CDR1 and CDR2 are SGHRS and YFSETQ. Here the CDR3 reads CASSTTGEDTQYF. DNA of the CDR3: TGCGCCAGCAGCACAACAGGGGAAGATACGCAGTATTTT.

There are a few counts of this clone. V and J are TRBV7-2 and TRBJ2-5, with 11 bases that match TRBD1. The CDR3 is 14 amino acids. The germline V gene has CDR1 SGHTA and CDR2 FQGNSA. Unmatched junction bases numbered 7, after V lost 8 bases and J lost 5 bases. The CDR3 is CASGPGQGAETQYF. The DNA for the CDR3 is TGTGCCAGCGGCCCAGGACAGGGGGCGGAGACCCAGTACTTC.

A few counts support this clone. The chain joins TRBV5-1 to TRBJ2-7; 7 bases are shared with TRBD1. The ends lost 2 bases at V and 7 bases at J; junction bases unmatched: 9. The CDR3 runs to 14 residues. Germline V gene sequence: CDR1 SGHRS, CDR2 YFSETQ. CDR3 sequence (DNA): TGCGCCAGCAGCTTCAACAGGGGAGACTCGGAGCAGTACTTC. Protein sequence: CASSFNRGDSEQYF.

The genes are TRBV10-3 and TRBJ2-5; 8 positions match TRBD1. The germline V gene encodes CDR1 ENHRY and CDR2 SYGVKD. This CDR3 has 13 amino acids. The ends lost 11 bases at V and 5 bases at J; junction bases unmatched: 10. CDR3 nucleotide sequence: TGTGCCGTCCGGACAGGGTCTGGGGAGACCCAGTACTTC. This codes for CAVRTGSGETQYF.

This clone was picked up a small number of times. At the DNA level, this CDR3 is encoded by other sequences in the same sample as well. This chain connects TRBV7-2 to TRBJ2-2; D is unresolved. Germline values: CDR1 SGHTA, CDR2 FQGNSA. The CDR3 is 14 residues long. V dropped 1 base and J dropped 1 base, with 4 bases sitting between them. The CDR3 spells CASSLGQNTGELFF. In DNA form, the CDR3 reads TGTGCCAGCAGCTTAGGTCAGAACACCGGGGAGCTGTTTTTT.

The chain links TRBV5-6 to TRBJ1-1; a possible D gene is TRBD1 (5 bases). The CDR3 has 15 residues. Looked up from germline, CDR1 is SGHDT and CDR2 is YYEEEE. Trimming cost V 1 base and J 0 bases, with 10 bases left between them. CDR3 loop: CASSLTGIMNTEAFF. The CDR3 DNA reads as TGTGCCAGCAGCTTGACAGGAATAATGAACACTGAAGCTTTCTTT.

This clone has more than one count but fewer than ten. This chain connects TRBV5-1 to TRBJ1-6, with 7 bases fitting TRBD1. The CDR3 loop spans 15 amino acids. Per germline, CDR1 SGHRS and CDR2 YFSETQ. Trimming cost V 4 bases and J 10 bases; bases outside gene matches: 11. In DNA, the CDR3 is TGCGCCAGCAGCGCCACCAGGGGGACTGGATCACCCCTCCACTTT. It specifies CASSATRGTGSPLHF.

This clone showed up many times. The rearrangement joins TRBV4-3 to TRBJ2-3; a weak D match, TRBD2 (5 bases). CDR1 LGHNA and CDR2 YSLEER come from the germline V gene. V was trimmed by 1 base and J by 1 base, leaving 9 bases between them. This CDR3 has 15 amino acids. The CDR3 sequence is CASSQGNSGTDTQYF. The CDR3 DNA sequence: TGCGCCAGCAGCCAAGGTAATAGCGGCACAGATACGCAGTATTTT.

This clone was seen a handful of times. V gene TRBV21-1 combines with J gene TRBJ1-5. TRBV21-1 corresponds to a pseudogene. The CDR3 totals 15 residues. The CDR3 nucleotides read TGTGCCAGCAGCAGTTGGGAGAGTGGCGGTCAGCCCCAGCATTTT. Translated: CASSSWESGGQPQHF.

The V call is TRBV19, the J call TRBJ1-2; maybe TRBD1 (6 bases). The CDR3 length is 13 residues. V lost 9 bases and J 2 bases, leaving 13 bases between the germline ends. Germline V CDR1 and CDR2: LNHDA, SQIVND (reference sequence). Here the CDR3 DNA reads TGTGCCAGCGGGCATACAGGGAACTATGGCTACACCTTC. It encodes CASGHTGNYGYTF.

The table lists this clone with a few counts. The chain couples TRBV2 to TRBJ2-1; 11 nucleotides agree with TRBD2. V gave up 5 bases and J gave up 8 bases; unmatched junction bases: 8. There are 15 residues in the CDR3. CDR1 and CDR2 (germline): SNHLY, FYNNEI. CDR3 in amino acids: CASSLTSGVVDEQFF. The CDR3 DNA follows: TGTGCCAGCAGTTTGACTAGCGGGGTCGTGGATGAGCAGTTCTTC. The full variable domain, with the rest looked up from reference TRBV2 and TRBJ2-1, is EPEVTQTPSHQVTQMGQEVILRCVPISNHLYFYWYRQILGQKVEFLVSFYNNEISEKSEIFDDQFSVERPDGSNFTLKIRSTKLEDSAMYFCASSLTSGVVDEQFFGPGTRLTVL.

This clone was found many times. CDR3 nucleotides: TGCGCCAGCAGCCTGGACACCGATCAGCCCCAGCATTTT. It specifies CASSLDTDQPQHF. V and J are TRBV5-1 and TRBJ1-5, with D possibly TRBD1 on 5 matching bases. V shed 4 bases and J shed 5 bases, with 10 bases lying between them. CDR3 size: 13 residues. Germline CDR1 reads SGHRS; CDR2 reads YFSETQ.

The rearrangement uses TRBV4-3 and TRBJ2-7; 9 nucleotides match TRBD1. The trim removed 0 bases at V and 6 bases at J, leaving 9 bases unmatched. The CDR3 has 16 residues. Per germline, CDR1 LGHNA and CDR2 YSLEER. CDR3 sequence: CASSQDWDRESLEQYF. CDR3 in DNA: TGCGCCAGCAGCCAAGATTGGGACAGGGAATCTCTCGAGCAGTACTTC.

This clone was observed once. The chain combines TRBV7-2 with TRBJ1-4; the D gene is possibly TRBD1 (6 bases). Germline CDR1 and CDR2: SGHTA and FQGNSA. CDR3 length equals 12 residues. V was clipped by 2 bases and J by 10 bases, with 8 bases between them. The CDR3 bases are TGTGCCAGCAGCTTAAGGGGGGGAAAACTGTTTTTT. Translated: CASSLRGGKLFF. Based on the CDR3 plus reference TRBV7-2 and TRBJ1-4, the full variable domain is GAGVSQSPSNKVTEKGKDVELRCDPISGHTALYWYRQSLGQGLEFLIYFQGNSAPDKSGLPSDRFSAERTGGSVSTLTIQRTQQEDSAVYLCASSLRGGKLFFGSGTQLSVL.

This clone appeared a few times. The chain joins TRBV4-3 to TRBJ1-5; 8 nucleotides line up with TRBD1. The ends lost 4 bases at V and 9 bases at J; junction bases unmatched: 11. CDR3 size: 15 residues. Germline V gene data show CDR1 as LGHNA and CDR2 as YSLEER. For the CDR3, the DNA is TGCGCCAGCAGCCTAAACGGACAGGGACAAGGGCCCCAGCATTTT. Translating gives CASSLNGQGQGPQHF.

This clone came up a few times. This chain links TRBV5-1 with TRBJ2-2; 11 bases map to TRBD2. CDR1 is SGHRS, CDR2 YFSETQ, per germline. With 4 bases clipped from V and 4 bases from J, the junction kept 6 bases outside the gene matches. CDR3 size: 16 residues. The CDR3 DNA reads TGCGCCAGCAGCCTTAGCGGGGGGGCCCCCACCGGGGAGCTGTTTTTT. Its translation is CASSLSGGAPTGELFF.

Only a few counts were recorded for this clone. J is TRBJ2-5 and V is TRBV18; D gene ambiguous. Germline V CDR1 and CDR2: KGHSH, LQKENI. CDR3 size: 14 residues. The germline V and J ends were trimmed by 2 bases and 2 bases, with 9 bases remaining between them. CDR3 nucleotides: TGTGCCAGCTCACCAAAGACACGTCAAGAGACCCAGTACTTC. Protein product: CASSPKTRQETQYF.

This clone was detected ten times or more. The chain is built from TRBV29-1 and TRBJ2-7; TRBD1 matches at 9 bases. Germline trimming cut 0 bases from V and 6 bases from J; bases unmatched to any gene: 6. Germline-derived CDR1 and CDR2 are SQVTM and ANQGSEA. This CDR3 contains 14 residues. The CDR3 loop reads CSVEEVTGGSEQYF. The DNA for the CDR3 is TGCAGCGTTGAAGAGGTGACAGGGGGTTCCGAGCAGTACTTC.

This clone was detected only a few times. V usage is TRBV11-2 and J usage is TRBJ2-7; tentative D call: TRBD1 (5 bases). V was pared by 2 bases and J by 3 bases, with 8 bases between. The CDR3 extends over 13 amino acids. Germline CDR1 SGHAT, CDR2 FQNNGV. The CDR3 sequence: CASSLQGYYEQYF. The CDR3 nucleotides are TGTGCCAGCAGCTTACAGGGTTACTACGAGCAGTACTTC.

The chain uses TRBV7-9 and TRBJ2-2; D not resolved. Germline CDR1 SEHNR, CDR2 FQNEAQ (reference sequence). Trimming stripped 3 bases from V and 6 bases from J, with 11 bases between. This CDR3 is built from 14 residues. The CDR3 nucleotides are TGTGCCAGCAGCTTCCACCGATCGGCCGGGGAGCTGTTTTTT. This sequence encodes CASSFHRSAGELFF.

The sample holds a few counts of this clone. This rearrangement joins TRBV2 to TRBJ1-5; no firm D call. The V gene's germline CDR1 is SNHLY and CDR2 FYNNEI. V dropped 2 bases and J dropped 6 bases, with 8 bases sitting between them. The CDR3 is 13 residues long. In DNA form, the CDR3 reads TGTGCCAGCAGTGAACGAGGGATTCAGCCCCAGCATTTT. This codes for CASSERGIQPQHF.

This clone was counted between two and nine times. CDR3 bases: TGTGCCATCAGTGAGTCGGGGGCCAAACAAGAGACCCAGTACTTC. Protein sequence: CAISESGAKQETQYF. The gene calls are TRBV10-3 and TRBJ2-5, with a tentative D call TRBD1 (6 bases). The V gene lost 0 bases and the J gene lost 2 bases, with 10 bases spanning the gap. The CDR3 extends over 15 amino acids. Germline lookup yields CDR1 ENHRY and CDR2 SYGVKD.

This clone was detected a few times. The chain employs TRBV18 and TRBJ2-3; maybe TRBD1 (6 bases). The CDR3 consists of 15 residues. Germline V gene sequence: CDR1 KGHSH, CDR2 LQKENI. Trimming pared 1 base from V and 5 bases from J, leaving 13 bases between. The CDR3 sequence is CASSPRTGSGDTQYF. In nucleotides, the CDR3 is TGTGCCAGCTCACCACGAACAGGGTCGGGAGATACGCAGTATTTT.

This clone has only a few counts. Here the CDR3 reads CAISTPIRGSYNEQFF. CDR3 in DNA: TGTGCCATCAGTACCCCCATAAGGGGCTCCTACAATGAGCAGTTCTTC. The rearrangement links TRBV10-3 to TRBJ2-1; maybe TRBD1 (5 bases). With 5 bases removed from V and 0 bases from J, the gap between germline ends came to 14 bases. CDR3 length equals 16 residues. The germline V gene has CDR1 ENHRY and CDR2 SYGVKD.

This clone showed up just a few times. This chain uses TRBV5-4 with TRBJ2-2, with 9 bases aligning to TRBD2. This CDR3 contains 15 residues. Trimming removed 3 bases from V and 6 bases from J; junction bases left unmatched: 6. Germline V gene data show CDR1 as SGHNT and CDR2 as YYREEE (reference sequence). CDR3 sequence: CASSSGGGVAGELFF. The CDR3 DNA follows: TGTGCCAGCAGCTCCGGCGGGGGGGTGGCCGGGGAGCTGTTTTTT. The complete variable domain, with remaining parts taken from reference TRBV5-4 and TRBJ2-2, reads ETGVTQSPTHLIKTRGQQVTLRCSSQSGHNTVSWYQQALGQGPQFIFQYYREEENGRGNFPPRFSGLQFPNYSSELNVNALELDDSALYLCASSSGGGVAGELFFGEGSRLTVL.

The chain is built from TRBV5-4 and TRBJ1-6; D gene uncertain. CDR1 SGHNT and CDR2 YYREEE come from the germline V gene (reference sequence). Trimming took 2 bases from V and 9 from J, leaving 15 bases between them. The CDR3 totals 15 residues. The CDR3 coding sequence is TGTGCCAGCAGCTTCATGGTGAATAGTGCTTCACCCCTCCACTTT. Its protein is CASSFMVNSASPLHF.

J is TRBJ2-3 and V is TRBV4-1; maybe TRBD2 (5 bases). Trimming removed 0 bases from V and 2 bases from J, with 15 bases in between. The CDR3 has 17 residues. Germline CDR1 reads MGHRA; CDR2 reads YSYEKL. CDR3 region: CASSQDYSGVYTDTQYF. The CDR3 DNA reads as TGCGCCAGCAGCCAAGATTATTCCGGGGTGTACACAGATACGCAGTATTTT.